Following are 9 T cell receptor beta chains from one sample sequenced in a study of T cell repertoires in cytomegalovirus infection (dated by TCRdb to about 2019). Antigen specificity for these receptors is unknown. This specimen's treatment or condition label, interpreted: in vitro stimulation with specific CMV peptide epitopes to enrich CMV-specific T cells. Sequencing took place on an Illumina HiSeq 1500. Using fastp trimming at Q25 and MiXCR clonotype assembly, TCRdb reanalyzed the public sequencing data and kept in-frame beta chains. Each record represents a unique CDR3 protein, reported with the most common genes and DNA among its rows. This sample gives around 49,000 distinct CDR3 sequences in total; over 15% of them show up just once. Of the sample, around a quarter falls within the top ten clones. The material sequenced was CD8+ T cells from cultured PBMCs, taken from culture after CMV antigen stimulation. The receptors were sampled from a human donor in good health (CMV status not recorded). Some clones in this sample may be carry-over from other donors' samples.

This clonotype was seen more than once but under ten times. The CDR3 here is CASSLEQGATKNIQYF. The CDR3, as DNA: TGTGCCAGCAGTTTAGAACAGGGGGCGACCAAAAACATTCAGTACTTC. The rearrangement uses TRBV28 and TRBJ2-4; 9 positions match TRBD1. Germline-derived CDR1 and CDR2 are MDHEN and SYDVKM. This CDR3 is 16 amino acids long. J gave up 2 bases and V 2 bases, and 4 bases lay outside the gene matches.

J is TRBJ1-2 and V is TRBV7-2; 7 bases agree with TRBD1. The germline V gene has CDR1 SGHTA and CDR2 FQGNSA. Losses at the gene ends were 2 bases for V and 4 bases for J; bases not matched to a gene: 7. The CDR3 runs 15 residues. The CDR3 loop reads CASSLPGTAGYGYTF. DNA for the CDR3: TGTGCCAGCAGCTTACCCGGGACAGCCGGCTATGGCTACACCTTC.

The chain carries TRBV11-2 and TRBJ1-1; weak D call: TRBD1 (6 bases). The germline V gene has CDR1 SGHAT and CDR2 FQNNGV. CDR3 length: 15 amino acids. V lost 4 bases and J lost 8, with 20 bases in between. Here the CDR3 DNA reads TGTGCCAGCAGCTCTGGAGTCGACAGGTCTTGGGAAGCTTTCTTT. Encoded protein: CASSSGVDRSWEAFF.

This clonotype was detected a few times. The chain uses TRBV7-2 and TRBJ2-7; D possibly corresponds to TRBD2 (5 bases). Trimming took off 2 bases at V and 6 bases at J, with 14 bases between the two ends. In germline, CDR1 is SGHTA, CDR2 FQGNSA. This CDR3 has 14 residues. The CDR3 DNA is TGTGCCAGCAGCTTATACCCCGGGGATGCCGAGCAGTACTTC. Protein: CASSLYPGDAEQYF.

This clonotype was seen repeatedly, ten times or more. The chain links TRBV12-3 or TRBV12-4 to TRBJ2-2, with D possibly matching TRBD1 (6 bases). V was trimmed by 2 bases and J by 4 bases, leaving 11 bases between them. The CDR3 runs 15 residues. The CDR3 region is CASSLQGRVTGELFF. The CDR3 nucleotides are TGTGCCAGCAGTTTACAGGGGCGGGTCACCGGGGAGCTGTTTTTT.

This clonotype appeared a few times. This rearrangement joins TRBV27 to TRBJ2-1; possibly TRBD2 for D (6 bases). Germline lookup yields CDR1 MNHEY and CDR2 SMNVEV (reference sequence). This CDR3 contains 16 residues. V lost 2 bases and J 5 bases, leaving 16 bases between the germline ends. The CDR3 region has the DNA TGTGCCAGCAGTTTAATCCCTCTCGGGGGTAACAATGAGCAGTTCTTC. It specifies CASSLIPLGGNNEQFF.

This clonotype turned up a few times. This CDR3 is CASSVGARVETEAFF. Here the CDR3 DNA reads TGTGCCAGCAGCGTAGGAGCCAGGGTCGAGACTGAAGCTTTCTTT. The rearrangement joins TRBV9 to TRBJ1-1; maybe TRBD1 (5 bases). Trimming took 0 bases from V and 5 from J, leaving 14 bases between them. The germline V gene encodes CDR1 SGDLS and CDR2 YYNGEE. This CDR3 is built from 15 residues.

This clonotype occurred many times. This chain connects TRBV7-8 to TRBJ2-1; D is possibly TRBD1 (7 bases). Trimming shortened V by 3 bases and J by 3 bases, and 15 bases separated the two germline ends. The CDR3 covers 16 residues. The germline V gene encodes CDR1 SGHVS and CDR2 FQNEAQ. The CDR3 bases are TGTGCCAGCAGCTTCTACAGGGGAGGCGGCTACAATGAGCAGTTCTTC. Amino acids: CASSFYRGGGYNEQFF.

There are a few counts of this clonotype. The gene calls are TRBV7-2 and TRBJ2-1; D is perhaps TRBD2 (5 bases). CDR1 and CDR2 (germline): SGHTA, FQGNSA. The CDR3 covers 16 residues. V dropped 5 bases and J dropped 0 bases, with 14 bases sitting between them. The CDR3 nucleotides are TGTGCCAGCAGCGAGACTACCTGGAGCTCCTACAATGAGCAGTTCTTC. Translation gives CASSETTWSSYNEQFF.